The clone carrying this T cell receptor beta chain was detected only a few times. Its antigen is as yet unknown. This sample's RNA came from whole unsorted tissue. Distant lung tissue was collected more than 3 cm away from the tumor edge. CDR1 SGHNT and CDR2 YYREEE come from the germline V gene (reference sequence). V lost 2 bases to trimming and J lost 0 bases, with 11 bases between them. The CDR3 sequence is 15 residues long. TCRbeta libraries were built with three rounds of nested PCR, modified from ARM-PCR. MiXCR was run by TCRdb on the multiplex PCR reads, yielding one entry per CDR3 protein. This table holds 55,000 to 65,000 distinct CDR3 sequences, over 60% found once. The data stem from a study of tumor and adjacent non-tumor tissue in lung cancer. For the study at large: Stage I to III disease affected some 11 men and 5 women aged about 31 to 85. Samples averaged about 4.17 million productive TCRbeta reads each. Study results and caveats: Tumor repertoires had a smaller top 100 clone share than normal lung. Tumor TCR diversity, when higher, was linked to shorter survival.

Sequencing used distant non-tumor lung tissue. The receptor was derived from a man aged 70 or older with non-small cell lung cancer. This chain links TRBV5-4 with TRBJ1-2; D is uncertain. CDR3: CASSFGPFSNYGYTF. Here the CDR3 DNA reads TGTGCCAGCAGCTTCGGACCTTTCTCTAACTATGGCTACACCTTC.